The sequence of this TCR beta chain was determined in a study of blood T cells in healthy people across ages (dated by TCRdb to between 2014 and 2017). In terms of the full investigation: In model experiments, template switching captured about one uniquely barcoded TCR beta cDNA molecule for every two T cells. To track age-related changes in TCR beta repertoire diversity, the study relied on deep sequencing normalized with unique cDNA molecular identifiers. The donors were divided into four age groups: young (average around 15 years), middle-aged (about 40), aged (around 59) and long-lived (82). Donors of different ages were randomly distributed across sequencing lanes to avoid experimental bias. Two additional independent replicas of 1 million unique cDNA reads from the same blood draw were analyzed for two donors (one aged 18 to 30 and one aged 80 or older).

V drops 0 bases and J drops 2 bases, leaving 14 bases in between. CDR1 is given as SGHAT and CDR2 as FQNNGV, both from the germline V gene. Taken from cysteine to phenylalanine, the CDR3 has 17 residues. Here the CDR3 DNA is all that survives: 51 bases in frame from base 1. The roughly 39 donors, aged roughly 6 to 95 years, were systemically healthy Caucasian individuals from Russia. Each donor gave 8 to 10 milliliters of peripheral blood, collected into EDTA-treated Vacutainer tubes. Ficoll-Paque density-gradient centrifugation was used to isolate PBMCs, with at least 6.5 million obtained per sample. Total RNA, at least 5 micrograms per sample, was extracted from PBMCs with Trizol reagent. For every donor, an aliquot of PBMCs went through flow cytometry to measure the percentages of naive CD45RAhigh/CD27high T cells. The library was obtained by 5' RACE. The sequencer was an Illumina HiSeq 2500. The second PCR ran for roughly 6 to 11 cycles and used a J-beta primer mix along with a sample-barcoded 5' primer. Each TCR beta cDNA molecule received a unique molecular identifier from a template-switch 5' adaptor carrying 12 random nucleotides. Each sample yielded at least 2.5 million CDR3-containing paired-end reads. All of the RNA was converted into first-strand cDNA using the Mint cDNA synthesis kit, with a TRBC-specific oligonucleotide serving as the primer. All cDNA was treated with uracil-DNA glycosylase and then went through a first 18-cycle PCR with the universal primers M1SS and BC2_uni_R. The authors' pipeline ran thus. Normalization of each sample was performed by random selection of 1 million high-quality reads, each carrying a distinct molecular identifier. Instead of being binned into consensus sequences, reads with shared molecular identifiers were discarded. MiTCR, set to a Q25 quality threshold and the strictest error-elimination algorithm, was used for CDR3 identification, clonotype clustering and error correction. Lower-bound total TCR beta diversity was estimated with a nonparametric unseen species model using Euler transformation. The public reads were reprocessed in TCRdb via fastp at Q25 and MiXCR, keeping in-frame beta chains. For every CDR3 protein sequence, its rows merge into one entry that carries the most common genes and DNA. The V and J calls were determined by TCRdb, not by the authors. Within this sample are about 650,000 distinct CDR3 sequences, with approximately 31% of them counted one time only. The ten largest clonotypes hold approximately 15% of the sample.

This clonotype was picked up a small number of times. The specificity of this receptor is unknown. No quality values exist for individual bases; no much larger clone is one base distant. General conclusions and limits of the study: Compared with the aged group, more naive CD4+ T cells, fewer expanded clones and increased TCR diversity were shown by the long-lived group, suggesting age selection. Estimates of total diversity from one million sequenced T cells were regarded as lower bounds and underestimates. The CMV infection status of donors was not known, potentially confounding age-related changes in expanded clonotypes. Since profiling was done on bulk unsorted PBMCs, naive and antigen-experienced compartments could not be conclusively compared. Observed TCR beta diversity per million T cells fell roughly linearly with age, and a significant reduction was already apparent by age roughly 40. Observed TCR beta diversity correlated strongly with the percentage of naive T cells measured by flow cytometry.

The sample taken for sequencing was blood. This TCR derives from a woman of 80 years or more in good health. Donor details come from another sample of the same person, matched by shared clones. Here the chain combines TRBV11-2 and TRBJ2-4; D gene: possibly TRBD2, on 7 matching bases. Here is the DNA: TGTGCCAGCAGCTTAGATCTGGGGGGGCGAACCAAAAACATTCAGTACTTC. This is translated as CASSLDLGGRTKNIQYF.